This T cell receptor (beta chain) was recovered during a study of T-cell memory formation after mild COVID-19. TCRdb re-derived calls from the 5' RACE reads in MiXCR, one entry per CDR3 protein. The repertoire holds hundreds of thousands of distinct CDR3 sequences, approximately 29% seen once, with 13% in the top ten. Notes on the study in general: Day 15 to 85 contracting clones showed balanced CD4/CD8; later expanders leaned CD4+.

Trimming left V 4 bases short and J 1 base short, with 9 bases between. This CDR3 contains 14 residues. The germline V gene has CDR1 LNHDA and CDR2 SQIVND (reference sequence). To note about this clonotype: Its antigen is as yet unknown.

The clonotype was recovered from an adult woman who had mild COVID-19 (a few samples of this study predate the infection). Cell type and time point are not known. V and J are TRBV19 and TRBJ2-3; D gene unclear. The sequenced sample was PBMCs or a T cell subset sorted from them (not recorded which). This chain's CDR3 is CASSTREGTDTQYF. The CDR3 DNA follows: TGTGCCAGTAGTACCAGAGAGGGCACAGATACGCAGTATTTT.